Listed below are T cell receptor beta chains from one sample, sequenced in a study of CD8 T cells in Susac syndrome. TCRdb passed the immunoSEQ multiplex PCR reads through MiXCR, listing each CDR3 protein once. The sample lists around 170,000 distinct CDR3 sequences, around 94% occurring once. Specimen: CD4+ T cells from PBMCs. Receptors were obtained from a human donor with Susac syndrome. Each CDR3 is given with its conserved first and last residue. Each record gives: V gene, CDR3 length, clone size, D gene, J gene, CDR3 DNA, CDR3 protein. The D gene is left open where the match is weak. Expanded clones get a size class; other rows say once, few or many, or leave the size out.

TRBV14,17,.,.,TRBJ1-6,TGTGCCAGCAGCCATGGACACTCCAGGGGATGGAATTCACCCCTCCACTTT,CASSHGHSRGWNSPLHF
TRBV12-3/TRBV12-4,16,.,.,TRBJ1-6,TGTGCCAGCAGTTTGGGGACGGGCTCCTATAATTCACCCCTCCACTTT,CASSLGTGSYNSPLHF
TRBV6-2/TRBV6-3,10,.,.,TRBJ2-3,TGTGCCAGCGGTTCCGATACGCAGTATTTT,CASGSDTQYF
TRBV7-9,12,.,.,TRBJ1-3,TGTGCCAGCAGCTCAGGCGAAAACACCATATATTTT,CASSSGENTIYF
TRBV2,13,.,TRBD1,TRBJ1-2,TGTGCCAGCAGTGAGGACAGGGGGCTAGAGGGCACCTTC,CASSEDRGLEGTF
TRBV15,16,.,TRBD2,TRBJ2-5,TGTGCCACCAGCAGAGATCTAGCGGGGGGAAGAGAGACCCAGTACTTC,CATSRDLAGGRETQYF
TRBV6-6,14,.,TRBD1,TRBJ2-7,TGTGCCAGCAGTTACTCAACAGGGGCTAAAGAGCAGTACTTC,CASSYSTGAKEQYF
TRBV7-7,15,.,.,TRBJ2-2,TGTGCTAGCAGCGCTAGTCGGGGGAGCACCGGGGAGCTGTTTTTT,CASSASRGSTGELFF
TRBV2,16,.,.,TRBJ2-6,TGTGCCAGCAGAGTACAGGGTAAGCCTGGGGCCAACGTCCTGACTTTC,CASRVQGKPGANVLTF
TRBV7-8,14,.,.,TRBJ2-7,TGTGCCAGCAGCCTCCGGACCGCTTCCTACGAGCAGTACTTC,CASSLRTASYEQYF
TRBV30,12,.,TRBD1,TRBJ1-2,TGTGCCTGGGGACAGGAGAGGTATGGCTACACCTTC,CAWGQERYGYTF
TRBV30,13,.,TRBD1,TRBJ2-3,TGTGCCTGGGGTCAGGGGGCCGCAGATACGCAGTATTTT,CAWGQGAADTQYF
TRBV2,11,.,.,TRBJ1-4,TGTGCCAGCACGAGGAGGGAAAAACTGTTTTTT,CASTRREKLFF
TRBV7-2,16,.,TRBD2,TRBJ2-7,TGTGCCAGCAGCTTAGGTTCTAGCGGGGCTCCCTACGAGCAGTACTTC,CASSLGSSGAPYEQYF
TRBV18,16,once,.,TRBJ1-6,TGTGCCAGCTCACCTAAGGGAAGGGGACTTAATTCACCCCTCCACTTT,CASSPKGRGLNSPLHF
TRBV29-1,13,.,TRBD1,TRBJ2-5,TGCAGCGTAGCCGGGACAGCTCAAGAGACCCAGTACTTC,CSVAGTAQETQYF
TRBV7-2,15,.,.,TRBJ2-7,TGTGCCAGCAGCTTACAGGGATTAGGGGGCTACGAGCAGTACTTC,CASSLQGLGGYEQYF
TRBV5-6,15,.,.,TRBJ2-7,TGTGCCAGCAGCTTGGTGGGGACCCTCTCCTACGAGCAGTACTTC,CASSLVGTLSYEQYF
TRBV4-1,14,.,.,TRBJ1-1,TGCGCCAGCAGCCAAGAAGAGGTACGCTCTGAAGCTTTCTTT,CASSQEEVRSEAFF
TRBV14,15,few,.,TRBJ2-5,TGTGCCAGCAGCCAAGAGGGGCTAGGTCGGCGGACCCAGTACTTC,CASSQEGLGRRTQYF
TRBV9,15,.,.,TRBJ2-7,TGTGCCAGCAGCGTAGACGGACAAAACTCCTACGAGCAGTACTTC,CASSVDGQNSYEQYF
TRBV11-2,16,.,.,TRBJ1-2,TGTGCCAGCAACCCTTCGGCAGGGGTAGGCCTCTATGGCTACACCTTC,CASNPSAGVGLYGYTF
TRBV29-1,13,once,.,TRBJ1-4,TGCAGCGTTGCCCCGGGGGGGGACGAAAAACTGTTTTTT,CSVAPGGDEKLFF
TRBV5-1,14,.,.,TRBJ2-1,TGCGCCAGCAGCTCAGTCAGCTCCTACAATGAGCAGTTCTTC,CASSSVSSYNEQFF
TRBV4-3,14,.,.,TRBJ2-7,TGCGCCAGCAGCCAAGAGGCTAGCTCGGGCGAGCAGTACTTC,CASSQEASSGEQYF
TRBV24-1,15,.,.,TRBJ2-3,TGTGCCACCAGTGCCCAGGGCGGAAACACAGATACGCAGTATTTT,CATSAQGGNTDTQYF
TRBV20-1,16,once,TRBD2,TRBJ2-5,TGCAGTGCGGAGGGACGGCGGGGGGGCCTGTTGGAGACCCAGTACTTC,CSAEGRRGGLLETQYF
TRBV5-1,14,.,.,TRBJ2-3,TGCGCCAGCAGCTGGGGTATAAGCACAGATACGCAGTATTTT,CASSWGISTDTQYF
TRBV20-1,12,.,.,TRBJ1-1,TGCAGTGCTAGGGGCGGGGGCACTGAAGCTTTCTTT,CSARGGGTEAFF
TRBV29-1,14,.,TRBD1,TRBJ2-7,TGCAGCGCCGGAGGCGGGACAGGGAACTCTGAGCAGTACTTC,CSAGGGTGNSEQYF
TRBV5-6,15,.,.,TRBJ2-5,TGTGCCAGCAGCACAGACAGCCTGGGGCGAAAGACCCAGTACTTC,CASSTDSLGRKTQYF
TRBV20-1,14,.,TRBD2,TRBJ2-4,TGCAGTGCTAGTTTGGGGGGGGCCAAAAACATTCAGTACTTC,CSASLGGAKNIQYF
TRBV9,14,.,.,TRBJ2-3,TGTGCCAGCAGCGTGGGACCAAGCACAGATACGCAGTATTTT,CASSVGPSTDTQYF
TRBV19,11,once,.,TRBJ1-5,TGTGCCAGTAGTAACGGCCAGCCCCAGCATTTT,CASSNGQPQHF
TRBV29-1,14,.,.,TRBJ2-3,TGCAGCGTCGTCGGACTCCACCCTGGAGATACGCAGTATTTT,CSVVGLHPGDTQYF
TRBV7-2,16,.,TRBD2,TRBJ2-7,TGTGCCAGCAGCTTAGGAATTGCTAGCGGGGGTTACGAGCAGTACTTC,CASSLGIASGGYEQYF
TRBV6-2/TRBV6-3,11,.,.,TRBJ1-2,TGTGCCAGCAGTTACCCGGGGGGCTACACCTTC,CASSYPGGYTF
TRBV19,12,.,.,TRBJ1-2,TGTGCCAGTAGTAATCCCCTTTACGGCTACACCTTC,CASSNPLYGYTF
TRBV4-3,17,once,TRBD2,TRBJ2-1,TGCGCCAGCAGCCAAGATGCTAGCGGGGGGGCGTACAATGAGCAGTTCTTC,CASSQDASGGAYNEQFF
TRBV12-3/TRBV12-4,16,.,.,TRBJ1-1,TGTGCCAGCAGCCCTGACTGGCTATCGGAAAGCGGTGAAGCTTTCTTT,CASSPDWLSESGEAFF
TRBV3-1,14,few,TRBD1,TRBJ2-7,TGTGCCAGCAGCCGGGGACAGGGGGCCTACGAGCAGTACTTC,CASSRGQGAYEQYF
TRBV5-4,15,.,TRBD2,TRBJ2-3,TGTGCCAGCAGCTTGACTAGCGAGAACACAGATACGCAGTATTTT,CASSLTSENTDTQYF
TRBV20-1,17,.,.,TRBJ1-5,TGCAGTGCTACAGCGGGGACCCTAGGAAGGAGCAATCAGCCCCAGCATTTT,CSATAGTLGRSNQPQHF
TRBV7-2,13,.,TRBD1,TRBJ2-7,TGTGCCAGCAGCCCGCCGGGACAGGGGTCAAAGTACTTC,CASSPPGQGSKYF
TRBV6-1,15,few,.,TRBJ2-7,TGTGCCAGCAGACTCCAGGATGTGAGGACCTACGAGCAGTACTTC,CASRLQDVRTYEQYF
TRBV7-2,13,.,.,TRBJ2-1,TGTGCCAGCAGCTTCCGTTTAAGGGGTGAGCAGTTCTTC,CASSFRLRGEQFF
TRBV12-5,12,.,.,TRBJ2-5,TGTGCTAGTGGTTTGTACCCCTTAACCCAGTACTTC,CASGLYPLTQYF
TRBV11-3,12,.,.,TRBJ1-2,TGTGCCAGCAGCTCGAAGATCTATGGCTACACCTTC,CASSSKIYGYTF
TRBV7-9,13,once,.,TRBJ2-2,TGTGCCAGCAACAGAGCGGCCGGCGAGGAGCTGTTTTTT,CASNRAAGEELFF
TRBV2,12,.,TRBD1,TRBJ1-2,TGTGCCAGCAGTTATCAGGGGGATGGCTACACCTTC,CASSYQGDGYTF
TRBV9,15,.,TRBD1,TRBJ1-1,TGTGCCAGCAGCGCCTACAAAGGACAGGGGACTGAAGCTTTCTTT,CASSAYKGQGTEAFF
TRBV9,16,.,.,TRBJ2-2,TGTGCCAGCAGCGTACCCAGGGGAATCGACACCGGGGAGCTGTTTTTT,CASSVPRGIDTGELFF
TRBV12-3/TRBV12-4,16,.,TRBD2,TRBJ2-3,TGTGCCAGCAGTCCACCGGGACTAGCCCCGCCGGATACGCAGTATTTT,CASSPPGLAPPDTQYF
TRBV4-2,16,once,TRBD1,TRBJ1-5,TGTGCCAGCAGCCAATCAGGGGGCGGGAGCAATCAGCCCCAGCATTTT,CASSQSGGGSNQPQHF
TRBV27,16,.,TRBD2,TRBJ2-7,TGTGCCAGCAGTGGGGGACTAGCGGGGGGGCTAAACGAGCAGTACTTC,CASSGGLAGGLNEQYF